The 32 T cell receptor beta chains below all came from one sample that was sequenced in a study of blood T cell repertoires in COVID-19. Clones were sequenced by immunoSEQ multiplex PCR, and TCRdb holds only the in-frame ones, with some missing. The sample holds over 250,000 clones, about 88% seen once. The sequenced sample consisted of peripheral blood. The origin of the receptors is a human donor with COVID-19, enrolled during active disease. The donor label of this sample is uncertain.

CDR3 protein: CASSLVTNTGELFF. Written as DNA, the CDR3 is TGCGCCAGCAGCTTGGTAACGAACACCGGGGAGCTGTTTTTT. V and J are TRBV5-1 and TRBJ2-2, with D unresolved. Germline V lookup: CDR1 SGHRS, CDR2 YFSETQ. The V end lost 0 bases, the J end lost 0 bases, and 3 bases lay between the germline ends. The CDR3 consists of 14 residues.

The chain carries TRBV18 and TRBJ1-6, with D maybe TRBD1 (5 bases). The CDR3 length is 15 residues. The V end lost 3 bases, the J end lost 3 bases, and 9 bases lay between the germline ends. Germline CDR1 and CDR2: KGHSH and LQKENI. The CDR3 nucleotides are TGTGCCAGCTCACCGGCCGGGGGCTATAATTCACCCCTCCACTTT. Residues: CASSPAGGYNSPLHF.

The chain couples TRBV18 to TRBJ1-4; the match to TRBD1 covers 7 bases. The CDR3 has 14 residues. In germline, CDR1 is KGHSH, CDR2 LQKENI. V lost 3 bases, J lost 7 bases, and 5 bases stayed unmatched. The CDR3 is CASSPTGMVEKLFF. The CDR3 DNA reads TGTGCCAGCTCACCGACAGGGATGGTTGAAAAACTGTTTTTT.

The chain links TRBV19 to TRBJ1-1; D gene uncertain. There are 14 residues in the CDR3. The germline V and J ends were trimmed by 3 bases and 5 bases, with 13 bases remaining between them. Germline-derived CDR1 and CDR2 are LNHDA and SQIVND (reference sequence). The CDR3 region is CASSIGLAGTEAFF. DNA for the CDR3: TGTGCCAGTAGTATTGGCCTTGCGGGGACTGAAGCTTTCTTT. Drawing the rest from reference TRBV19 and TRBJ1-1, the complete variable domain is DGGITQSPKYLFRKEGQNVTLSCEQNLNHDAMYWYRQDPGQGLRLIYYSQIVNDFQKGDIAEGYSVSREKKESFPLTVTSAQKNPTAFYLCASSIGLAGTEAFFGQGTRLTVV.

The V call is TRBV10-2, the J call TRBJ2-6; 7 bases agree with TRBD2. The CDR3 runs 16 residues. J gave up 1 base and V 6 bases, and 6 bases lay outside the gene matches. Germline V CDR1 and CDR2: WSHSY, SAAADI. The CDR3 nucleotides read TGCGCCAGCAGGGGGGACGGGAGGTCTGGGGCCAACGTCCTGACTTTC. As protein: CASRGDGRSGANVLTF.

This sequence joins TRBV11-3 and TRBJ2-2; TRBD1 agrees at 11 bases. The CDR3 runs 15 residues. Germline V lookup: CDR1 SGHNT, CDR2 YENEEA. V shed 5 bases and J 3 bases; nucleotides not matched to a gene: 2. The CDR3 sequence is CASSRGQGDTGELFF. In nucleotides, the CDR3 is TGTGCCAGCAGCCGGGGACAGGGGGACACCGGGGAGCTGTTTTTT.

This clone was recorded a few times. This chain joins TRBV7-9 and TRBJ1-6; tentatively, D is TRBD1 (5 bases). CDR3 length: 16 amino acids. In germline, CDR1 is SEHNR, CDR2 FQNEAQ (reference sequence). V gave up 5 bases and J gave up 10 bases, with 21 bases separating them. For the CDR3, the DNA is TGTGCCAGCAGCCGATATTGGGGGGGGGACCCCTCACCCCTCCACTTT. The encoded protein is CASSRYWGGDPSPLHF.

The chain uses TRBV27 and TRBJ1-1; D uncertain. The CDR3 is 15 residues long. V was clipped by 7 bases and J by 1 base, with 16 bases between them. Germline CDR1 and CDR2: MNHEY and SMNVEV (reference sequence). CDR3 sequence (DNA): TGTGCCAGCACCTCCGGCCGGTTAGCGAACACTGAAGCTTTCTTT. As protein: CASTSGRLANTEAFF.

This sequence joins TRBV5-1 and TRBJ1-4, with TRBD1 matching over 10 bases. V lost 7 bases to trimming and J lost 6 bases; unmatched junction nucleotides: 6. The CDR3 consists of 14 residues. Germline assignment: CDR1 SGHRS and CDR2 YFSETQ. CDR3 residues: CASRSGTGDEKLFF. In nucleotides, the CDR3 is TGCGCCAGCCGGTCCGGGACAGGGGATGAAAAACTGTTTTTT.

A remark on this clone: One end of the junction is discordant with germline, which a read error may explain. The chain uses TRBV12-3 or TRBV12-4 and TRBJ2-1, with TRBD2 matching 7 bases. This CDR3 is 12 amino acids long. In DNA, the CDR3 is TGTGCCAGCAGTTTCGATGGGCGGGAGCTGTTCTTC. Encoded protein: CASSFDGRELFF.

The genes are TRBV6-5 and TRBJ1-1, with TRBD1 identical over 7 bases. Trimming removed 7 bases from V and 6 bases from J; junction bases left unmatched: 14. The CDR3 contains 15 residues. Germline-derived CDR1 and CDR2 are MNHEY and SVGAGI. This CDR3 reads CASKVDDRVGAEAFF. CDR3 DNA: TGTGCCAGCAAAGTAGATGACAGGGTGGGGGCTGAAGCTTTCTTT.

The chain carries TRBV30 and TRBJ2-2; 10 bases agree with TRBD1. The V gene end was trimmed by 3 bases and the J gene end by 4 bases; junction bases not matched to a gene: 2. The CDR3 contains 14 residues. CDR1 is GTSNPN, CDR2 SVGIG, per germline (reference sequence). CDR3 bases: TGTGCCTGGAGGACAGGGGGCATCACCGGGGAGCTGTTTTTT. This codes for CAWRTGGITGELFF.

This clone showed up just once. The chain links TRBV27 to TRBJ2-2, with D perhaps matching TRBD2 (6 bases). V was pared by 7 bases and J by 6 bases, with 21 bases between. Germline V gene data show CDR1 as MNHEY and CDR2 as SMNVEV (reference sequence). The CDR3 runs 16 residues. CDR3 sequence: CASTQVAASGAGELFF. The CDR3 nucleotides are TGTGCCAGCACCCAGGTTGCGGCGTCGGGGGCCGGGGAGCTGTTTTTT.

This sequence joins TRBV24-1 and TRBJ2-1, with 13 bases matching TRBD2. Germline CDR1 is KGHDR and CDR2 is SFDVKD. V shed 5 bases and J 5 bases; nucleotides not matched to a gene: 5. The CDR3 has 16 residues. The CDR3 sequence is CATSGWTSGGDNEQFF. The CDR3 DNA reads as TGTGCCACCAGTGGCTGGACTAGCGGGGGAGACAATGAGCAGTTCTTC.

The chain employs TRBV5-4 and TRBJ1-5; unclear D gene. The CDR3 totals 16 residues. Deletions cut 1 base from V and 4 bases from J, with 15 bases between. The germline gives CDR1 SGHNT, CDR2 YYREEE (reference sequence). CDR3 DNA: TGTGCCAGCAGCTTGTGGAGACCCCAGTCTAATCAGCCCCAGCATTTT. Amino acids: CASSLWRPQSNQPQHF.

The chain uses TRBV29-1 and TRBJ1-2, with TRBD1 matching 8 bases. The V gene's germline CDR1 is SQVTM and CDR2 ANQGSEA. The CDR3 length is 15 residues. The V segment lost 7 bases and the J segment 0 bases; nucleotides outside the gene matches: 10. The CDR3 spells CSALGAGGSNYGYTF. The CDR3, as DNA: TGCAGCGCCCTAGGGGCAGGGGGCTCTAACTATGGCTACACCTTC.

The gene calls are TRBV7-8 and TRBJ1-1; D might be TRBD1 (6 bases). There are 14 residues in the CDR3. The V gene lost 4 bases and the J gene lost 2 bases, with 11 bases spanning the gap. The germline V gene encodes CDR1 SGHVS and CDR2 FQNEAQ. CDR3 sequence (DNA): TGTGCCAGCAGCTCCCTCAGGGGAAACACTGAAGCTTTCTTT. Translating gives CASSSLRGNTEAFF. The full variable domain, its missing parts supplied by reference TRBV7-8 and TRBJ1-1, is GAGVSQSPRYKVAKRGQDVALRCDPISGHVSLFWYQQALGQGPEFLTYFQNEAQLDKSGLPSDRFFAERPEGSVSTLKIQRTQQEDSAVYLCASSSLRGNTEAFFGQGTRLTVV.

The chain uses TRBV28 and TRBJ2-7, with 9 bases identical to TRBD1. The trim removed 8 bases at V and 3 bases at J, leaving 8 bases unmatched. This CDR3 spans 14 amino acids. CDR1 is MDHEN, CDR2 SYDVKM, per germline. DNA of the CDR3: TGTGCCAGCGGGGGACAGGGAACCCTCTACGAGCAGTACTTC. Residues: CASGGQGTLYEQYF.

V and J are TRBV6-5 and TRBJ2-2; 8 nucleotides agree with TRBD1. The length of the CDR3 is 15 residues. Germline V CDR1 and CDR2: MNHEY, SVGAGI. J was trimmed by 0 bases and V by 5 bases; bases with no gene match: 2. The CDR3 protein is CASSRTGPNTGELFF. DNA of the CDR3: TGTGCCAGCAGTCGGACAGGGCCGAACACCGGGGAGCTGTTTTTT.

The chain couples TRBV10-3 to TRBJ2-2; 9 positions agree with TRBD2. Germline values: CDR1 ENHRY, CDR2 SYGVKD. V lost 0 bases to trimming and J lost 5 bases; unmatched junction nucleotides: 7. This CDR3 has 17 amino acids. The CDR3 region is CAISESLAGVGTGELFF. The CDR3 DNA is TGTGCCATCAGTGAGTCGTTAGCGGGAGTAGGAACCGGGGAGCTGTTTTTT.

The rearrangement joins TRBV18 to TRBJ1-5; D not resolved. CDR3 length equals 13 residues. The V end lost 3 bases, the J end lost 7 bases, and 10 bases lay between the germline ends. Germline-derived CDR1 and CDR2 are KGHSH and LQKENI. In DNA, the CDR3 is TGTGCCAGCTCACCGGCTCGAACCCAGCCCCAGCATTTT. It yields the protein CASSPARTQPQHF.

The chain recombines TRBV7-2 with TRBJ2-3, with a weak D call TRBD2 (5 bases). CDR1 and CDR2 from the germline V gene are SGHTA and FQGNSA. V lost 1 base and J 1 base, leaving 6 bases between the germline ends. This CDR3 is 14 amino acids long. In nucleotides, the CDR3 is TGTGCCAGCAGCTTAGTCGGGGGCACAGATACGCAGTATTTT. Translation: CASSLVGGTDTQYF. Variable domain in full (rest from reference TRBV7-2 and TRBJ2-3): GAGVSQSPSNKVTEKGKDVELRCDPISGHTALYWYRQSLGQGLEFLIYFQGNSAPDKSGLPSDRFSAERTGGSVSTLTIQRTQQEDSAVYLCASSLVGGTDTQYFGPGTRLTVL.

CDR3 amino acids: CASSPGLGEGSYNEQFF. As DNA, the CDR3 is TGTGCCAGCAGCCCTGGACTGGGGGAGGGTTCCTACAATGAGCAGTTCTTC. The chain uses TRBV6-2 or TRBV6-3 and TRBJ2-1; 7 nucleotides match TRBD2. Germline CDR1 is MNHEY and CDR2 is SVGEGT. Trimming removed 6 bases from V and 1 base from J; junction bases left unmatched: 12. The CDR3 covers 17 residues.

V gene TRBV10-1 combines with J gene TRBJ2-1; 8 nucleotides agree with TRBD2. Germline CDR1 WNHNN, CDR2 SYGVQD (reference sequence). The CDR3 totals 16 residues. Germline trimming cut 6 bases from V and 6 bases from J; bases unmatched to any gene: 13. DNA of the CDR3: TGCGCCAGCAGCTCCCCCGGGACTAGTAAGCCCAATGAGCAGTTCTTC. Its protein is CASSSPGTSKPNEQFF.

The gene calls are TRBV9 and TRBJ2-1; TRBD1 matches 9 bases. Trimming at V came to 5 bases and at J to 1 base, leaving 4 bases not matched to a gene. Germline loops: CDR1 SGDLS, CDR2 YYNGEE. CDR3 length equals 15 residues. CDR3 region: CASSPGQGSYNEQFF. In DNA form, the CDR3 reads TGTGCCAGCAGTCCGGGACAGGGTTCCTACAATGAGCAGTTCTTC.

The CDR3 nucleotides read TGTGCCAGCAGTCCCGGTGCGGGGGACCTTCTCTACGAGCAGTACTTC. Translation: CASSPGAGDLLYEQYF. The V call is TRBV5-4, the J call TRBJ2-7; 7 bases match TRBD2. Germline V lookup: CDR1 SGHNT, CDR2 YYREEE (reference sequence). Trimming took 5 bases from V and 3 from J; bases not matched to a gene: 14. This CDR3 has 16 residues.

The chain recombines TRBV10-3 with TRBJ2-1; 10 bases agree with TRBD2. Losses at the gene ends were 2 bases for V and 6 bases for J; bases not matched to a gene: 7. CDR1 and CDR2 (germline): ENHRY, SYGVKD. This CDR3 has 16 amino acids. The CDR3 DNA sequence: TGTGCCATCAGTGAGAGCACAGCGGGAGGGCCCAATGAGCAGTTCTTC. Its translation: CAISESTAGGPNEQFF.

The rearrangement links TRBV6-5 to TRBJ1-6; 7 bases match TRBD1. V dropped 11 bases and J dropped 7; count of bases not matched to a gene: 11. The CDR3 is 14 residues long. CDR1 and CDR2 from the germline V gene are MNHEY and SVGAGI. This CDR3 is CAGRRTGENSPLHF. The CDR3 DNA reads TGTGCCGGACGGAGAACAGGGGAGAATTCACCCCTCCACTTT.

As concerns this clone: The junction does not match germline at one end; this may be a read error. Other DNA sequences in this sample translate to the same CDR3. The V and J genes are TRBV6-5 and TRBJ2-7; 10 nucleotides align to TRBD1. The length of the CDR3 is 16 residues. Germline CDR1 and CDR2: MNHEY and SVGAGI. The CDR3 DNA sequence: TGTGCTAGCAGTTCCCACAGGACAGGGGGAACGAACGAGCAGTACTTC. This translates into CASSSHRTGGTNEQYF.

The chain is built from TRBV7-2 and TRBJ2-3, with 9 bases aligning to TRBD2. The V gene end was trimmed by 1 base and the J gene end by 0 bases; junction bases not matched to a gene: 2. The CDR3 covers 16 residues. Germline V lookup: CDR1 SGHTA, CDR2 FQGNSA. CDR3 amino acids: CASSLEAGGSTDTQYF. The CDR3 nucleotides read TGTGCCAGCAGCTTAGAAGCGGGAGGAAGCACAGATACGCAGTATTTT. Variable domain in full (rest from reference TRBV7-2 and TRBJ2-3): GAGVSQSPSNKVTEKGKDVELRCDPISGHTALYWYRQSLGQGLEFLIYFQGNSAPDKSGLPSDRFSAERTGGSVSTLTIQRTQQEDSAVYLCASSLEAGGSTDTQYFGPGTRLTVL.

V and J are TRBV19 and TRBJ2-4; 10 bases agree with TRBD2. With V trimmed by 8 bases and J by 7 bases, 11 bases remained unmatched. The V gene's germline CDR1 is LNHDA and CDR2 SQIVND (reference sequence). This CDR3 has 15 residues. The CDR3 region has the DNA TGTGCCAGTTCTACCCCGGGACTAGCGTTGAACATTCAGTACTTC. Translating gives CASSTPGLALNIQYF.

The chain joins TRBV5-8 to TRBJ2-5; tentatively, D is TRBD2 (6 bases). There are 14 residues in the CDR3. The germline V gene encodes CDR1 SGHTS and CDR2 YDEGEE. Trimming left V 1 base short and J 4 bases short, with 11 bases between. The CDR3 loop reads CASSLQGGRETQYF. The DNA of the CDR3 is TGTGCCAGCAGCTTGCAGGGAGGAAGAGAGACCCAGTACTTC.